The 20 T cell receptor beta chains presented below share a single source sample, sequenced in a study of T cell responses to AZD1222 COVID-19 vaccine. This table comes from immunoSEQ multiplex PCR, and its TCRdb copy is limited to in-frame clones, with some not included. The sample carries tens of thousands of clones, roughly 86% recorded once. Sequenced here: peripheral blood, sampled on day 0 of MenACWY control vaccination. These receptors came from an adult in good health.

A few counts support this clone. This rearrangement joins TRBV3-1 (or the pseudogene TRBV3-2) to TRBJ2-1; D uncertain. V was clipped by 1 base and J by 9 bases, with 7 bases between them. Germline loops: CDR1 LGHDT, CDR2 YNNKEL (reference sequence). The CDR3 extends over 12 amino acids. The CDR3: CASSQVGIEQFF. In nucleotides, the CDR3 is TGTGCCAGCAGCCAAGTGGGGATTGAGCAGTTCTTC.

V and J are TRBV5-6 and TRBJ2-5; a possible D gene is TRBD1 (5 bases). V was pared by 2 bases and J by 5 bases, with 16 bases between. The length of the CDR3 is 15 residues. CDR1 SGHDT and CDR2 YYEEEE come from the germline V gene. CDR3 in amino acids: CASSFLQALDETQYF. DNA for the CDR3: TGTGCCAGCAGCTTCCTACAGGCGTTGGACGAGACCCAGTACTTC.

This clone was detected only once. The genes are TRBV7-2 and TRBJ2-1; no reliable D call. V lost 3 bases to trimming and J lost 0 bases, with 9 bases between them. The germline CDR1 and CDR2 sequences are SGHTA and FQGNSA. The CDR3 is made up of 15 amino acids. The CDR3 DNA follows: TGTGCCAGCAGCTTCTCGCCCTACTCCTACAATGAGCAGTTCTTC. Translated, it gives CASSFSPYSYNEQFF. Full variable domain (outside the CDR3, taken from reference TRBV7-2 and TRBJ2-1): GAGVSQSPSNKVTEKGKDVELRCDPISGHTALYWYRQSLGQGLEFLIYFQGNSAPDKSGLPSDRFSAERTGGSVSTLTIQRTQQEDSAVYLCASSFSPYSYNEQFFGPGTRLTVL.

This rearrangement joins TRBV7-8 to TRBJ1-2, with D unclear. V gave up 4 bases and J gave up 0 bases, with 12 bases separating them. Germline CDR1 and CDR2: SGHVS and FQNEAQ. CDR3 length: 15 amino acids. CDR3 residues: CASSSSAGTNYGYTF. In DNA, the CDR3 is TGTGCCAGCAGCTCTTCAGCCGGGACTAACTATGGCTACACCTTC.

The V gene is TRBV5-1, the J gene TRBJ1-1, with D possibly TRBD1 on 6 matching bases. Germline V lookup: CDR1 SGHRS, CDR2 YFSETQ. The CDR3 length is 14 residues. Between the trimmed V and J ends, which lost 6 bases and 9 bases, there was a span of 21 bases. The CDR3: CASNPEQGGRKAFF. The CDR3 coding sequence is TGCGCCAGCAATCCGGAACAGGGCGGACGGAAAGCTTTCTTT.

The chain carries TRBV7-9 and TRBJ2-1; D may match TRBD1 or TRBD2 (5 bases each). The CDR3 has 15 residues. Per the germline V gene, CDR1 is SEHNR and CDR2 is FQNEAQ (reference sequence). Trimming took off 5 bases at V and 4 bases at J, with 15 bases between the two ends. The CDR3 here is CASSPPGSGYNEQFF. The CDR3 DNA sequence: TGTGCCAGCAGCCCCCCGGGGTCAGGGTACAATGAGCAGTTCTTC.

This rearrangement joins TRBV27 to TRBJ2-3; D unclear. Germline CDR1 is MNHEY and CDR2 is SMNVEV (reference sequence). This CDR3 spans 15 amino acids. V dropped 4 bases and J dropped 2 bases, with 13 bases sitting between them. The CDR3 loop is CASSSGSSSTDTQYF. In DNA, the CDR3 is TGTGCCAGCAGTTCAGGTTCCAGTTCCACAGATACGCAGTATTTT.

A word on this clone: At one boundary the junction diverges from the germline segment, which might be a read error. V gene TRBV7-9 combines with J gene TRBJ2-1; 8 bases agree with TRBD2. CDR3 length equals 12 residues. The germline V gene encodes CDR1 SEHNR and CDR2 FQNEAQ (reference sequence). The CDR3 here is CASSFTGLEILF. CDR3 bases: TGTGCCAGCAGCTTCACGGGACTAGAAATTCTCTTC. The variable domain in full, with the rest retrieved from reference TRBV7-9 and TRBJ2-1, is DTGVSQNPRHKITKRGQNVTFRCDPISEHNRLYWYRQTLGQGPEFLTYFQNEAQLEKSRLLSDRFSAERPKGSFSTLEIQRTEQGDSAMYLCASSFTGLEILFGPGTRLTVL.

V gene TRBV6-5 combines with J gene TRBJ1-1; D uncertain. The V gene lost 6 bases and the J gene lost 1 base, with 12 bases spanning the gap. The CDR3 is 14 amino acids. Germline CDR1 MNHEY, CDR2 SVGAGI. CDR3 in amino acids: CASSNRRENTEAFF. The CDR3 DNA reads TGTGCCAGCAGCAATCGACGGGAGAACACTGAAGCTTTCTTT.

The chain combines TRBV27 with TRBJ2-7; tentatively, D is TRBD1 (5 bases). This CDR3 spans 14 amino acids. Germline assignment: CDR1 MNHEY and CDR2 SMNVEV (reference sequence). V lost 5 bases and J lost 4, with 15 bases in between. The CDR3 here is CASSPLAAGYEQYF. The CDR3 region has the DNA TGTGCCAGCAGTCCCCTCGCCGCAGGGTACGAGCAGTACTTC.

This clone was counted a single time. The chain has TRBV5-6 and TRBJ1-4; no clear D gene. The CDR3 is 14 residues long. V dropped 4 bases and J dropped 7 bases, with 14 bases sitting between them. CDR1 SGHDT and CDR2 YYEEEE come from the germline V gene. As DNA, the CDR3 is TGTGCCAGCAGCCTGACCCCCCGGGGTGAAAAACTGTTTTTT. This codes for CASSLTPRGEKLFF. The whole variable domain, remainder taken from reference TRBV5-6 and TRBJ1-4, is DAGVTQSPTHLIKTRGQQVTLRCSPKSGHDTVSWYQQALGQGPQFIFQYYEEEERQRGNFPDRFSGHQFPNYSSELNVNALLLGDSALYLCASSLTPRGEKLFFGSGTQLSVL.

The chain carries TRBV10-3 and TRBJ1-3, with D maybe TRBD1 (5 bases). Trimming cost V 4 bases and J 2 bases, with 12 bases left between them. This CDR3 region has 15 residues. CDR1 ENHRY and CDR2 SYGVKD come from the germline V gene. The CDR3 reads CAISGGRVAGNTIYF. The DNA for the CDR3 is TGTGCCATCAGTGGCGGCAGGGTAGCTGGAAACACCATATATTTT.

As DNA, the CDR3 is TGTGCCAGCTCACCACGGGCAGAAAACACCGGGGAGCTGTTTTTT. This codes for CASSPRAENTGELFF. This sequence joins TRBV18 and TRBJ2-2; D remains unclear. The V gene's germline CDR1 is KGHSH and CDR2 LQKENI. V lost 1 base, J lost 2 bases, and 8 bases lay in between. The CDR3 spans 15 residues.

This clone was detected once. The same CDR3 is also encoded by other DNA sequences in this sample. The V and J genes are TRBV29-1 and TRBJ1-1, with a weak D call TRBD1 (5 bases). Trimming cost V 6 bases and J 2 bases, with 10 bases left between them. The germline V gene has CDR1 SQVTM and CDR2 ANQGSEA. This CDR3 region has 12 residues. The CDR3 sequence is CSVGGGNTEAFF. The CDR3 bases are TGCAGCGTCGGGGGGGGTAACACTGAAGCTTTCTTT.

The genes are TRBV19 and TRBJ2-6, with D perhaps matching TRBD1 (5 bases). V was trimmed by 6 bases and J by 1 base, leaving 10 bases between them. CDR3 length: 15 amino acids. The germline V gene has CDR1 LNHDA and CDR2 SQIVND (reference sequence). CDR3 nucleotide sequence: TGTGCCAGTAGGACCAGGGCTTCTGGGGCCAACGTCCTGACTTTC. It translates to CASRTRASGANVLTF.

The chain recombines TRBV15 with TRBJ2-1; TRBD1 is a possible D gene (6 bases). The germline gives CDR1 LNHNV, CDR2 YYDKDF (reference sequence). V was pared by 0 bases and J by 2 bases, with 8 bases between. This CDR3 region has 15 residues. This chain's CDR3 is CATSRESGAYNEQFF. DNA for the CDR3: TGTGCCACCAGCAGAGAGTCAGGGGCCTACAATGAGCAGTTCTTC.

J is TRBJ2-3 and V is TRBV5-4; 10 bases line up with TRBD2. V was pared by 0 bases and J by 0 bases, with 4 bases of the junction left unmatched. Germline loops: CDR1 SGHNT, CDR2 YYREEE (reference sequence). The CDR3 has 17 amino acids. The CDR3 DNA sequence: TGTGCCAGCAGCTTGGCCCTTAGCGGGGGGAGCACAGATACGCAGTATTTT. It codes for CASSLALSGGSTDTQYF.

The chain joins TRBV7-3 to TRBJ1-1; D is perhaps TRBD1 (5 bases). Germline lookup yields CDR1 SGHTA and CDR2 FQGTGA. The germline V and J ends were trimmed by 3 bases and 3 bases, with 8 bases remaining between them. This CDR3 spans 13 amino acids. CDR3 region: CASSLTAYTEAFF. The CDR3 bases are TGTGCCAGCAGCTTGACAGCATACACTGAAGCTTTCTTT.

V is TRBV5-1 and J is TRBJ2-7; 15 bases map to TRBD2. The germline gives CDR1 SGHRS, CDR2 YFSETQ. The CDR3 has 19 residues. After removal of 3 bases from V and 2 bases from J, the junction contained 12 bases not matched to a gene. Written as DNA, the CDR3 is TGCGCCAGCAGCTCACGACCGGGACTAGCGGGGGGCAACACCTACGAGCAGTACTTC. This codes for CASSSRPGLAGGNTYEQYF.

The genes are TRBV6-1 and TRBJ1-1; D not certain. There are 12 residues in the CDR3. V shed 1 base and J shed 10 bases, with 10 bases lying between them. Per the germline V gene, CDR1 is MNHNS and CDR2 is SASEGT. The CDR3 sequence: CASSEVGVVAFF. The CDR3 bases are TGTGCCAGCAGTGAAGTAGGAGTAGTAGCTTTCTTT.